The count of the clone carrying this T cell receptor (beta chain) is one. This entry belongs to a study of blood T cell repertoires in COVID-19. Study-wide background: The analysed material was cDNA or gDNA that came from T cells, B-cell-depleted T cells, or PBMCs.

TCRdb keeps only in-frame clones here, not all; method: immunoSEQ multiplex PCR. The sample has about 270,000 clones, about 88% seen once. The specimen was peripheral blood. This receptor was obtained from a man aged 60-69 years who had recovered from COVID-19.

The CDR3 nucleotides are TGTGCCAGCAGCTTAGGCGGGGCGGGCTACGAGCAGTACTTC. This translates into CASSLGGAGYEQYF. This chain connects TRBV11-2 to TRBJ2-7; a weak D match, TRBD2 (6 bases). Germline CDR1 SGHAT, CDR2 FQNNGV. The CDR3 is made up of 14 amino acids. Trimming removed 1 base from V and 3 bases from J, with 10 bases in between.